This TCR beta chain stems from a study of T cell repertoires in cytomegalovirus infection. From the reads, TCRdb called clonotypes with MiXCR, one entry per CDR3 protein. Of fewer than 1,000,000 distinct CDR3 sequences listed, about a third were seen once; the top ten hold over 10%. This clonotype was detected many times. Its cognate antigen is unknown. V lost 3 bases and J lost 2; bases outside the gene matches: 15. The CDR3 spans 20 residues. Germline V gene data show CDR1 as SGHTA and CDR2 as FQGNSA. The study, taken as a whole, reports: Cumulated frequencies of public TCR beta families served to identify carriers of CMV plus the relevant HLA.

Material: cultured CD8+ T cells from PBMCs, obtained from culture after CMV antigen stimulation. The TCR comes from a human donor in good health (CMV status not recorded). Some clones in this sample may be carry-over from other donors' samples. V usage is TRBV7-2 and J usage is TRBJ2-3; TRBD2 matches 12 bases. CDR3 region: CASSLPSGGAGGENTDTQYF. The CDR3 DNA reads as TGTGCCAGCAGCTTGCCTAGCGGGGGGGCCGGAGGGGAAAACACAGATACGCAGTATTTT.